These T cell receptor beta chains were read from a single sample in a study of blood T cell repertoires in COVID-19. TCRdb's table, derived via immunoSEQ multiplex PCR, lists solely in-frame clones and lacks some. The repertoire holds roughly 30,000 clones, 90% seen once, with about 1.4% in the top ten. The sample taken for sequencing was peripheral blood. The receptors here all came from a man aged 55 to 69 with active COVID-19. Each CDR3 is given with its conserved first and last residue. The D gene is left open where the match is weak. Size tells how often a clone was seen (once, few, many) or the class of an expanded clone, and some rows leave it out.

v_gene	d_gene	abundance	j_gene	CDR3nt	CDR3aa
TRBV4-3	TRBD1	once	TRBJ1-6	TGCGCCAGCCGGGGACAGAGTAATTCACCCCTCCACTTT	CASRGQSNSPLHF
TRBV24-1	NA	NA	TRBJ1-2	TGTGCCACCAGTGCTTGGTCGGGGGATGGCTACACCTTC	CATSAWSGDGYTF
TRBV5-1	NA	NA	TRBJ2-5	TGCGCCAGCAGCTCCCTCTCGGCCTCCCAGGAAGAGACCCAGTACTTC	CASSSLSASQEETQYF
TRBV5-6	TRBD2	NA	TRBJ2-7	TGTGCCAGCAGCTATCGGGGGATGGGACTACTCAAAGGCGAGCAGTACTTC	CASSYRGMGLLKGEQYF
TRBV25-1	NA	NA	TRBJ2-7	TGTGCCAGCAGTGAATCAGGGGTCGAGCAGTACTTC	CASSESGVEQYF
TRBV7-9	NA	NA	TRBJ1-2	TGTGCCAGCAGCGGAGGGCGAGGCCATGGCTACACCTTC	CASSGGRGHGYTF
TRBV5-5	TRBD1	NA	TRBJ1-2	TGTGCCAGCAGTTCTACAGGGGGCGGAGGCTATGGCTACACCTTC	CASSSTGGGGYGYTF
TRBV7-6	TRBD1	NA	TRBJ1-3	TGTGCCAGCAGCTCCTACAGGGGCGGAGGTGGAAACACCATATATTTT	CASSSYRGGGGNTIYF
TRBV28	TRBD1	NA	TRBJ1-2	TGTGCCAGCAGCCCACAGGGGAGAGACCTCTATGGCTACACCTTC	CASSPQGRDLYGYTF
TRBV5-4	TRBD2	NA	TRBJ2-3	TGTGCCAGCAGCTCCCGACTAGCGGGGGCTACAGATACGCAGTATTTT	CASSSRLAGATDTQYF
TRBV19	TRBD1	NA	TRBJ1-1	TGTGCCAGTAGTGTCCAGGGGGAGCGGACTGAAGCTTTCTTT	CASSVQGERTEAFF
TRBV30	NA	NA	TRBJ1-2	TGTGCCTGGAGTTACGCCGGGGGTGGCTACACCTTC	CAWSYAGGGYTF
TRBV2	TRBD1	NA	TRBJ1-4	TGTGCCAGCAGCCCCGACAGGGGAGTAGGGGAAAAACTGTTTTTT	CASSPDRGVGEKLFF
TRBV18	NA	NA	TRBJ1-1	TGTGCCAGCTCACCGCAGGGGCGGACTGAAGCTTTCTTT	CASSPQGRTEAFF
TRBV7-8	TRBD2	NA	TRBJ2-7	TGTGCCAGCAGCGCCCGGCGACTAGCTCCAGGCAGGGAGCAGTACTTC	CASSARRLAPGREQYF
TRBV3-1/TRBV3-2	NA	NA	TRBJ2-1	TGTGCCAGCAGCCAAGTTAGCCCAGGGCGGCAGTTCTTC	CASSQVSPGRQFF
TRBV7-9	NA	NA	TRBJ2-6	TGTGCCAGCAGCCCAGGGGCGGCGGGGGCCAACGTCCTGACTTTC	CASSPGAAGANVLTF
TRBV25-1	NA	NA	TRBJ1-6	TGTGCCAGCAGTGGCGCCGGGGGGCGATCACCCCTCCACTTT	CASSGAGGRSPLHF
TRBV10-1	NA	NA	TRBJ2-5	TGCGCCAGCAGCCCCATGGGAGGCCGGCAAGAGACCCAGTACTTC	CASSPMGGRQETQYF
TRBV5-5	NA	NA	TRBJ1-1	TGTGCCAGCAGCGATTTCAGGGGCGAGGTGAACACTGAAGCTTTCTTT	CASSDFRGEVNTEAFF
TRBV2	TRBD1	NA	TRBJ1-2	TGTGCCAGCAGATCACGACAGGGATGGGGCTACACCTTC	CASRSRQGWGYTF
TRBV24-1	NA	NA	TRBJ1-1	TGTGCCACCAGTGGGAACAGTAACACTGAAGCTTTCTTT	CATSGNSNTEAFF
TRBV27	TRBD1	few	TRBJ1-6	TGTGCCAGCAGTCCCGCCGGGACAGGGGCCGCTCCTTTCCACTTT	CASSPAGTGAAPFHF
TRBV28	TRBD1	NA	TRBJ2-7	TGTGCCAGCAGTCGAGGGACAGCCCCTCGCTACGAGCAGTACTTC	CASSRGTAPRYEQYF
TRBV30	TRBD2	once	TRBJ2-3	TGTGCCTGGAGGGGCTGGACTAGCGGGGGTATCAGGAGCACAGATACGCAGTATTTT	CAWRGWTSGGIRSTDTQYF
TRBV3-1/TRBV3-2	TRBD1	NA	TRBJ1-6	TGTGCCAGCAGCCGCCTCCGGGACAGGGGGCTCTTACAAAATTCACCCCTCCACTTT	CASSRLRDRGLLQNSPLHF
TRBV6-5	NA	NA	TRBJ1-2	TGTGCCATACTAGACAGGAACACAGGCTACACCTTC	CAILDRNTGYTF
TRBV5-1	NA	NA	TRBJ2-3	TGCGCCAGCAGCCCTGGGGTCAGGGGATCAGATACGCAGTATTTT	CASSPGVRGSDTQYF
TRBV19	TRBD1	NA	TRBJ1-4	TGTGCCAGTAGTAGGAGCAGGGGGCCCAATGAAAAACTGTTTTTT	CASSRSRGPNEKLFF
TRBV5-4	NA	NA	TRBJ2-3	TGTGCCAGCAGCACCGCTAGCCGCCTCACAGATACGCAGTATTTT	CASSTASRLTDTQYF